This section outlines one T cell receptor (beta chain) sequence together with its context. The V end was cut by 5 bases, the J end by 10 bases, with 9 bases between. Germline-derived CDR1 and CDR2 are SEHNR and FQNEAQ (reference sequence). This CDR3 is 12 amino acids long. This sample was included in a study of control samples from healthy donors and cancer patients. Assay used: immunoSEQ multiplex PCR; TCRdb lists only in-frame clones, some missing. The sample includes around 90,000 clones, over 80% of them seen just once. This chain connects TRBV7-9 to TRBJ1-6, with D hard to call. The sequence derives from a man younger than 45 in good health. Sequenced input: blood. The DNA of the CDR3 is TGTGCCAGCAGCCCGCCGGGGTCACCCCTCCACTTT. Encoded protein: CASSPPGSPLHF.